These T cell receptor beta chains were read from a single sample in a study of spatial heterogeneity in lung cancer. From the 5' RACE reads, TCRdb called clonotypes with MiXCR, one entry per CDR3 protein. The repertoire holds over 50,000 distinct CDR3 sequences, more than 7% seen once, with more than 13% in the top ten. Sequences were derived from PBMCs, sampled at surgery. These receptors were taken from a female donor with early-stage non-small cell lung cancer. Both conserved end residues are part of each CDR3. The D gene is left open where the match is weak. Expanded clones are given a class, and other clones once, few, many or no size at all.

>TRBJ1-1|TRBV7-9|-|-
TGTGCCAGCAGCATTCAGGGGAACACTGAAGCTTTCTTT
CASSIQGNTEAFF
>TRBJ2-2|TRBV2|-|TRBD2
TGTGCCAGCAGGGACCCCGGGGGGTCGAACACCGGGGAGCTGTTTTTT
CASRDPGGSNTGELFF
>TRBJ2-2|TRBV28|few|TRBD1
TGTGCCAGCAGTTCCCCGAATTGGGACAGCTCGTGGCGGGAGCTGTTTTTT
CASSSPNWDSSWRELFF
>TRBJ1-2|TRBV20-1|-|-
TGCAGTGTTACCGTGAATGGCTACACCTTC
CSVTVNGYTF
>TRBJ2-7|TRBV29-1|many|-
TGCAGCGTTGCCGGGGAGGGGGCTATCTACGAGCAGTACTTC
CSVAGEGAIYEQYF
>TRBJ1-1|TRBV2|few|TRBD1
TGTGCCAGCAGTAGCCCGACAGGGTTGAACACTGAAGCTTTCTTT
CASSSPTGLNTEAFF
>TRBJ2-2|TRBV5-1|many|-
TGCGCCAGCAGCTTGGGCCTGGAGAACACCGGGGAGCTGTTTTTT
CASSLGLENTGELFF
>TRBJ2-5|TRBV4-1|-|TRBD1
TGCGCCAGCAGCCAAGCCGGGACAGTTCAAGAGACCCAGTACTTC
CASSQAGTVQETQYF
>TRBJ2-5|TRBV28|-|-
TGTGCCAGCAGGGATTGGCAAGAGACCCAGTACTTC
CASRDWQETQYF
>TRBJ2-5|TRBV5-1|few|TRBD2
TGCGCCAGCAGCTTACAAGCGGGGATGGAAGAGACCCAGTACTTC
CASSLQAGMEETQYF
>TRBJ1-5|TRBV11-2|few|-
TGTGCCAGCAGCTTTTTGCAGGCTCAGCCCCAGCATTTT
CASSFLQAQPQHF
>TRBJ2-3|TRBV25-1|few|TRBD2
TGTGCCAGCAGTGAATCTATACTAGCGGACACAGATACGCAGTATTTT
CASSESILADTDTQYF
>TRBJ2-3|TRBV12-3/TRBV12-4|-|TRBD1
TGTGCCAGCAGTGGCAGACAGGGTAGCGTGGGAGTAGATACGCAGTATTTT
CASSGRQGSVGVDTQYF
>TRBJ1-1|TRBV5-1|-|-
TGCGCCAGCAGCTTGCGAGGGTTTGGGGCGGGGAACACTGAAGCTTTCTTT
CASSLRGFGAGNTEAFF